A single sample is the source of the 28 T cell receptor beta chains below, sequenced in a study of metastatic and nonmetastatic thyroid tumors. TCRdb re-called the PCR reads through MiXCR. The table lists about 90,000 clones, 8.6% of them singletons. No treatment had been given to any patient before thyroid surgery. What was sequenced was blood. The receptors stem from a female donor with papillary thyroid cancer or a benign thyroid nodule (not recorded which). Some clones in this sample may be carry-over from other donors' samples.

In its sample, this clone was seen many times. The chain uses TRBV14 and TRBJ1-2; D is possibly TRBD1 (5 bases). The germline gives CDR1 SGHDN, CDR2 FVKESK. V was clipped by 1 base and J by 5 bases, with 11 bases between them. The CDR3 contains 14 residues. The CDR3 DNA is TGTGCCAGCAGCCAAGGCGTCGGACATTATGGCTACACCTTC. Protein sequence: CASSQGVGHYGYTF.

There are many counts of this clone. This sequence joins TRBV30 and TRBJ1-6; 7 bases fit TRBD1. Trimming took 3 bases from V and 10 from J; bases not matched to a gene: 12. Germline-derived CDR1 and CDR2 are GTSNPN and SVGIG (reference sequence). The CDR3 has 15 residues. In nucleotides, the CDR3 is TGTGCCTGGAGCGGCCCAACAGGGGATGCATCACCCCTCCACTTT. It encodes CAWSGPTGDASPLHF.

This clone occurred many times. The chain carries TRBV19 and TRBJ2-3; D unresolved. This CDR3 is built from 14 residues. Germline V CDR1 and CDR2: LNHDA, SQIVND (reference sequence). V dropped 5 bases and J dropped 6 bases, with 15 bases sitting between them. CDR3 loop: CASSPRSYTDTQYF. The DNA for the CDR3 is TGTGCCAGTAGTCCCCGGTCCTACACGGATACGCAGTATTTT.

This clone was detected ten times or more. This sample includes further DNA sequences coding for the same CDR3. This sequence joins TRBV19 and TRBJ1-2; 7 nucleotides line up with TRBD1. Germline CDR1 reads LNHDA; CDR2 reads SQIVND (reference sequence). The CDR3 has 15 residues. Germline trimming cut 5 bases from V and 8 bases from J; bases unmatched to any gene: 14. CDR3 in amino acids: CASSLGTAGNEGYTF. As DNA, the CDR3 is TGTGCCAGTAGTCTGGGGACAGCGGGCAACGAGGGCTACACCTTC.

In its sample, this clone was seen many times. The rearrangement links TRBV6-4 to TRBJ2-3; D is unresolved. The length of the CDR3 is 15 residues. In germline, CDR1 is MRHNA, CDR2 SNTAGT. V shed 0 bases and J shed 3 bases, with 10 bases lying between them. The CDR3: CASSDSKGGTDTQYF. The CDR3 DNA reads TGTGCCAGCAGTGACTCGAAGGGTGGGACAGATACGCAGTATTTT.

This clone has more than one count but fewer than ten. This sample includes further DNA sequences coding for the same CDR3. This chain links TRBV29-1 with TRBJ1-1; 8 nucleotides agree with TRBD1. CDR1 and CDR2 (germline): SQVTM, ANQGSEA. Germline trimming cut 6 bases from V and 10 bases from J; bases unmatched to any gene: 10. This CDR3 is built from 12 residues. CDR3 region: CSVVLNRGGAFF. In DNA form, the CDR3 reads TGCAGCGTAGTATTGAACAGGGGGGGAGCTTTCTTT.

The rearrangement uses TRBV7-3 and TRBJ1-2, with no clear D. Germline CDR1 reads SGHTA; CDR2 reads FQGTGA. Trimming stripped 5 bases from V and 7 bases from J, with 17 bases between. The CDR3 spans 14 residues. The CDR3, as DNA: TGTGCCAGCAGCAGCGAGTTGGATGGTATTGGCTACACCTTC. Encoded protein: CASSSELDGIGYTF.

In this sample, this clone turned up many times. The chain joins TRBV2 to TRBJ1-2; the D gene is possibly TRBD1 (6 bases). There are 14 residues in the CDR3. Germline-derived CDR1 and CDR2 are SNHLY and FYNNEI. V was trimmed by 1 base and J by 4 bases, leaving 10 bases between them. CDR3 in amino acids: CASSEVGAGYGYTF. The CDR3 DNA follows: TGTGCCAGCAGTGAAGTGGGGGCAGGCTATGGCTACACCTTC.

This clone has ten or more counts. The V and J genes are TRBV12-3 or TRBV12-4 and TRBJ1-3, with 7 nucleotides matching TRBD1. V gave up 5 bases and J gave up 4 bases; unmatched junction bases: 5. The CDR3 extends over 14 amino acids. CDR3 residues: CASSPTGRGNTIYF. The CDR3 nucleotides read TGTGCCAGCAGTCCGACAGGGCGGGGAAACACCATATATTTT.

At least ten counts were recorded for this clone. At one of its ends the junction is not consistent with the germline gene, which may arise from a read error. This specimen includes other DNA sequences encoding the same CDR3. This chain connects TRBV20-1 to TRBJ2-7; a weak D match, TRBD1 (6 bases). CDR3 length equals 14 residues. The germline V gene has CDR1 DFQATT and CDR2 SNEGSKA (reference sequence). CDR3: CSARKGQGTNEQYF. The CDR3 nucleotides are TGCAGCGCTAGAAAGGGACAAGGGACCAACGAGCAGTACTTC.

This clone turned up a few times. The CDR3 DNA sequence: TGTGCCAGCAGTGATGACAGGCCCGGCTACTCTGGAAACACCATATATTTT. As protein: CASSDDRPGYSGNTIYF. The rearrangement links TRBV28 to TRBJ1-3, with D tentatively TRBD1 (6 bases). The V end lost 5 bases, the J end lost 0 bases, and 17 bases lay between the germline ends. Germline V gives CDR1 MDHEN, CDR2 SYDVKM. The CDR3 totals 17 residues.

This clone was seen many times. The rearrangement uses TRBV6-1 and TRBJ1-4, with unresolved D. The germline V and J ends were trimmed by 5 bases and 1 base, with 17 bases remaining between them. The CDR3 is 17 amino acids. The germline gives CDR1 MNHNS, CDR2 SASEGT. The CDR3 sequence is CASSPYRWEETNEKLFF. Here the CDR3 DNA reads TGTGCCAGCAGTCCTTACCGCTGGGAGGAAACTAATGAAAAACTGTTTTTT.

This clone was counted between two and nine times. The V and J genes are TRBV6-2 or TRBV6-3 and TRBJ1-5; D unresolved. The CDR3 is 18 amino acids. Trimming left V 2 bases short and J 0 bases short, with 17 bases between. CDR1 and CDR2 (germline): MNHEY, SVGEGT. In DNA, the CDR3 is TGTGCCAGCAGTTACGAACAATGGGCACAGCATAGCAATCAGCCCCAGCATTTT. Its translation is CASSYEQWAQHSNQPQHF.

The chain links TRBV2 to TRBJ2-7; TRBD2 aligns across 7 bases. CDR1 is SNHLY and CDR2 is FYNNEI in the germline V gene. The V gene end was trimmed by 3 bases and the J gene end by 3 bases; junction bases not matched to a gene: 8. The CDR3 has 15 amino acids. Written as DNA, the CDR3 is TGTGCCAGCAGTGAGGTTGGCGGGGGATGCTACGAGCAGTACTTC. It codes for CASSEVGGGCYEQYF.

The chain links TRBV10-1 to TRBJ2-5; 8 bases align to TRBD1. Per the germline V gene, CDR1 is WNHNN and CDR2 is SYGVQD (reference sequence). V lost 2 bases to trimming and J lost 5 bases; unmatched junction nucleotides: 16. This CDR3 contains 18 residues. CDR3 residues: CASSEPPWDRSIWETQYF. The CDR3 DNA sequence: TGCGCCAGCAGTGAGCCGCCTTGGGACAGGTCGATTTGGGAGACCCAGTACTTC.

There are a few counts of this clone. The chain is built from TRBV18 and TRBJ2-1, with 12 bases lining up with TRBD1. CDR1 KGHSH and CDR2 LQKENI come from the germline V gene. J gave up 7 bases and V 6 bases, and 22 bases lay outside the gene matches. The CDR3 is 20 residues long. The CDR3 nucleotides read TGTGCCAGCTCTCGCAGGGCCCGGGACAGGGGGCGTTTGGAAAGTAATGAGCAGTTCTTC. Protein product: CASSRRARDRGRLESNEQFF.

This chain joins TRBV5-1 and TRBJ1-3, with 9 bases lining up with TRBD1. The CDR3 covers 13 residues. Per germline, CDR1 SGHRS and CDR2 YFSETQ. J lost 4 bases, V lost 7 bases, and 3 bases had no gene match. This CDR3 reads CASGTGNGNTIYF. Here the CDR3 DNA reads TGCGCCAGCGGGACAGGGAACGGAAACACCATATATTTT.

This clone came up many times. V usage is TRBV14 and J usage is TRBJ1-6; D not resolved. V was trimmed by 0 bases and J by 9 bases, leaving 9 bases between them. Germline-derived CDR1 and CDR2 are SGHDN and FVKESK. The CDR3 consists of 14 residues. The CDR3 spells CASSQEQVRSPLHF. The CDR3 DNA reads TGTGCCAGCAGCCAAGAACAAGTTCGTTCACCCCTCCACTTT.

This clone appeared many times. V and J are TRBV2 and TRBJ2-3, with TRBD2 as a possible D gene (6 bases). V was shortened by 8 bases and J by 3 bases, with 12 bases between the two germline ends. CDR3 length: 13 amino acids. The germline V gene encodes CDR1 SNHLY and CDR2 FYNNEI. The CDR3 sequence: CASLNGGTDTQYF. The CDR3 region has the DNA TGTGCCAGCCTTAACGGAGGGACAGATACGCAGTATTTT.

In its sample, this clone was seen many times. The chain uses TRBV10-1 and TRBJ2-3; perhaps TRBD1 as D (6 bases). Germline-derived CDR1 and CDR2 are WNHNN and SYGVQD (reference sequence). This CDR3 has 12 residues. V lost 6 bases to trimming and J lost 11 bases, with 15 bases between them. The CDR3: CASRTGTGQQYF. The CDR3 DNA reads TGCGCCAGCAGAACGGGCACGGGACAGCAGTATTTT.

CDR3 sequence (DNA): TGTGCCAGCACGGAGGAGATAGAGACCCAGTACTTC. This translates into CASTEEIETQYF. The chain has TRBV6-2 or TRBV6-3 and TRBJ2-5; D might be TRBD2 (5 bases). This CDR3 region has 12 residues. The V end was cut by 7 bases, the J end by 4 bases, with 10 bases between. CDR1 and CDR2 from the germline V gene are MNHEY and SVGEGT.

This clone was detected ten times or more. The rearrangement uses TRBV7-9 and TRBJ1-1; the D is unclear. This CDR3 spans 13 amino acids. V was trimmed by 5 bases and J by 2 bases, leaving 9 bases between them. Germline CDR1 reads SEHNR; CDR2 reads FQNEAQ (reference sequence). The CDR3 sequence: CASSGSVNTEAFF. The CDR3 region has the DNA TGTGCCAGCAGCGGCTCAGTCAACACTGAAGCTTTCTTT.

There are many counts of this clone. V and J are TRBV24-1 and TRBJ2-1, with D uncertain. The V end was cut by 1 base, the J end by 9 bases, with 3 bases between. Germline CDR1 reads KGHDR; CDR2 reads SFDVKD. The length of the CDR3 is 11 residues. The CDR3, as DNA: TGTGCCACCAGTGATTTCGGTGAGCAGTTCTTC. As protein: CATSDFGEQFF.

In its sample, this clone was seen many times. J is TRBJ1-2 and V is TRBV7-9; weak D call: TRBD1 (6 bases). The CDR3 has 15 residues. Per the germline V gene, CDR1 is SEHNR and CDR2 is FQNEAQ (reference sequence). Trimming pared 4 bases from V and 8 bases from J, leaving 20 bases between. This CDR3 is CASSSHRVGHWGYTF. The CDR3 nucleotides read TGTGCCAGCAGCTCCCACAGGGTTGGGCATTGGGGCTACACCTTC.

This chain uses TRBV7-6 with TRBJ2-7, with a weak D call TRBD2 (5 bases). The germline V gene has CDR1 SGHVS and CDR2 FNYEAQ. V was shortened by 4 bases and J by 7 bases, with 14 bases between the two germline ends. The CDR3 length is 13 residues. Here the CDR3 DNA reads TGTGCCAGCAGCTCCACTAGAATGGGTGAGCAGTACTTC. This codes for CASSSTRMGEQYF.

This clone has at least ten counts. The V gene is TRBV5-4, the J gene TRBJ1-2; D remains ambiguous. V lost 4 bases, J lost 0 bases, and 16 bases lay in between. The CDR3 loop spans 16 amino acids. Germline-derived CDR1 and CDR2 are SGHNT and YYREEE (reference sequence). CDR3 in DNA: TGTGCCAGCAGCACCGGTGCAGACCTATCTAACTATGGCTACACCTTC. It encodes CASSTGADLSNYGYTF.

This clone was observed a few times. V and J are TRBV7-3 and TRBJ2-1; tentatively, D is TRBD2 (7 bases). CDR1 and CDR2 from the germline V gene are SGHTA and FQGTGA. This CDR3 region has 15 residues. The V end was cut by 2 bases, the J end by 2 bases, with 10 bases between. The CDR3 here is CASSLVGGAYNEQFF. The CDR3 DNA reads TGTGCCAGCAGCTTAGTAGGGGGGGCCTACAATGAGCAGTTCTTC.

This clone was seen more than once but under ten times. Other DNA sequences in this specimen translate into the identical CDR3. The CDR3 loop reads CASSQGTGEYNEQFF. In DNA form, the CDR3 reads TGTGCCAGCAGCCAGGGGACCGGAGAGTACAATGAGCAGTTCTTC. The chain couples TRBV3-1 to TRBJ2-1; either TRBD1 or TRBD2 may fit D (5 bases each). The CDR3 runs 15 residues. Germline V gene sequence: CDR1 LGHDT, CDR2 YNNKEL (reference sequence). V gave up 3 bases and J gave up 4 bases, with 13 bases separating them.